These T cell receptor beta chains were read from a single sample in a study of T cells after yellow fever vaccination. TCRdb re-called the 5' RACE reads through MiXCR, storing one row per CDR3 protein. The sample comprises nearly 550,000 distinct CDR3 sequences, under 25% of which are singletons, and around an eighth rests with the top ten. The specimen was PBMCs, collected 15 days after the yellow fever booster vaccination. These receptors all stem from a young man who received the YFV17D yellow fever vaccine. CDR3s include the opening cysteine and the closing phenylalanine or tryptophan. A D gene is named only where the DNA matches it firmly. Size tells how often a clone was seen (once, few, many) or the class of an expanded clone, and some rows leave it out.

clone_size j_call v_call d_call cdr3_nt cdr3_aa
few TRBJ2-1 TRBV6-1 TRBD2 TGTGCCACGACCCGGGGGCTAGCGGGAATGAAGAATGAGCAGTTCTTC CATTRGLAGMKNEQFF
- TRBJ2-1 TRBV16 - TGTGCCAGCAGCCAATTTGAGGGTACAGGGCAGTTCTTC CASSQFEGTGQFF
- TRBJ2-3 TRBV19 - TGTGCCAGTAGTATAGGAGCGCGGTCAAAAGGGGATACGCAGTATTTT CASSIGARSKGDTQYF
many TRBJ2-1 TRBV19 - TGTGCCAGTAGTCCCGGGACACTCAACAATGAGCAGTTCTTC CASSPGTLNNEQFF
many TRBJ2-5 TRBV18 TRBD2 TGTGCCAGCAGTCCTGGCGGGGGTGAGACCCAGTACTTC CASSPGGGETQYF
few TRBJ1-3 TRBV5-1 - TGCGCCAGCAGCTTGGGAATTGGAAACACCATATATTTT CASSLGIGNTIYF
few TRBJ2-1 TRBV12-3/TRBV12-4 TRBD2 TGTGCCAGCAGAGCTATAGCGGGAGGGCCACTGTTCTTC CASRAIAGGPLFF
- TRBJ2-3 TRBV15 - TGTGCCACCAGCAGAGATCCGAACACAGATACGCAGTATTTT CATSRDPNTDTQYF
- TRBJ2-7 TRBV18 - TGTGCCAGCTCACCCCCAACCTACGAGCAGTACTTC CASSPPTYEQYF
- TRBJ2-2 TRBV20-1 TRBD2 TGCAGTGCTAGAGACCCCGGGGGGGCCGGGGAGCTGTTTTTT CSARDPGGAGELFF
few TRBJ1-1 TRBV12-3/TRBV12-4 - TGTGCCAGCAGTTTTGTCAGGAACACTGAAGCTTTCTTT CASSFVRNTEAFF
- TRBJ2-5 TRBV10-3 - TGTGCCATCAGGGGGACTCTGCAAGAGACCCAGTACTTC CAIRGTLQETQYF
- TRBJ2-6 TRBV9 TRBD2 TGTGCCAGCAGCGCGAGACTAGCGGGAGGTCCCGGGGCCAACGTCCTGACTTTC CASSARLAGGPGANVLTF
- TRBJ1-1 TRBV5-4 - TGTGCCAGCAGTTCCGAGGCGGGGTTGAACACTGAAGCTTTCTTT CASSSEAGLNTEAFF
- TRBJ2-1 TRBV4-3 - TGCGCCAGCAGCCAAGATTCACAGGGCTTTGAGCAGTTCTTC CASSQDSQGFEQFF
- TRBJ2-7 TRBV6-1 - TGTGCCAGCAGTGAACGGGGCCCAACCTACGAGCAGTACTTC CASSERGPTYEQYF
- TRBJ2-7 TRBV18 - TGTGCCAGCTCACCTGAGGCTTTGGGGAATTCCGAGCAGTACTTC CASSPEALGNSEQYF
- TRBJ1-5 TRBV20-1 - TGCAGTGCTTCAGGGGTTTCCGGCAATCAGCCCCAGCATTTT CSASGVSGNQPQHF
- TRBJ2-1 TRBV5-1 TRBD2 TGCGCCAGCAGCTCCGGACTAGCGGGTGGCTCCTACAATGAGCAGTTCTTC CASSSGLAGGSYNEQFF
few TRBJ2-7 TRBV7-9 - TGTGCCAGCAGCTGGGCAGGGTTTGAGCAGTACTTC CASSWAGFEQYF
- TRBJ2-7 TRBV25-1 TRBD1 TGTGCCAGCACCCTAGGACAGGGGAGCTCCTACGAGCAGTACTTC CASTLGQGSSYEQYF
- TRBJ2-2 TRBV7-3 TRBD1 TGTGCCAGCAGTCTGGACAGGGAATCAACCGGGGAGCTGTTTTTT CASSLDRESTGELFF
few TRBJ2-1 TRBV7-9 - TGTGCCAGCAGCTTAAGGCCGGGAAACTACAATGAGCAGTTCTTC CASSLRPGNYNEQFF
many TRBJ2-1 TRBV27 - TGTGCCAGCAGTTTCGGACTGAATGAGCAGTTCTTC CASSFGLNEQFF
few TRBJ2-5 TRBV28 - TGTGCCAGCAGAGGTCAGGGGTCAGCCCAAGAGACCCAGTACTTC CASRGQGSAQETQYF
- TRBJ2-5 TRBV12-3/TRBV12-4 TRBD2 TGTGCCAGCAGTCAAACTAGCGGGAGAGAGACCCAGTACTTC CASSQTSGRETQYF
once TRBJ2-2 TRBV6-2/TRBV6-3 - TGTGCCAGCACTCCAGATACCGGGGAGCTGTTTTTT CASTPDTGELFF
few TRBJ2-5 TRBV7-6 - TGTGCCAGCAGCCAGGACAGGAGGGGGACCCAGTACTTC CASSQDRRGTQYF
few TRBJ2-5 TRBV7-2 TRBD2 TGTGCCAGCAGCTCGCGAGCGGGGGCAGAGACCCAGTACTTC CASSSRAGAETQYF
- TRBJ2-7 TRBV20-1 - TGCAGTGCTAGAGTGGGGGGAGGACCCTACGAGCAGTACTTC CSARVGGGPYEQYF
- TRBJ2-1 TRBV9 TRBD2 TGTGCCAGCAGTATGGTCGGGACTAGCATCCCATCTGAGCAGTTCTTC CASSMVGTSIPSEQFF
- TRBJ2-7 TRBV7-2 - TGTGCCAGCAGCTTGGGGACTCACTCCTACGAGCAGTACTTC CASSLGTHSYEQYF
few TRBJ2-7 TRBV28 TRBD2 TGTGCCAGCAGTTTATTCTTGGGGGGCGGGAGGGGGTCCTACGAGCAGTACTTC CASSLFLGGGRGSYEQYF
few TRBJ2-3 TRBV7-8 TRBD1 TGTGCCAGCAGCTTAGTTGGACAGGGACCAGATACGCAGTATTTT CASSLVGQGPDTQYF
few TRBJ2-7 TRBV7-2 - TGTGCCAGCGGCCCTGGAGGGGTTACCGAGCAGTACTTC CASGPGGVTEQYF
- TRBJ2-7 TRBV5-1 - TGCGCCAGCAGCCCGGAGGCTACCTACGAGCAGTACTTC CASSPEATYEQYF
- TRBJ2-1 TRBV29-1 TRBD2 TGCAGCTCCAATACGGGACTAGCGGTAAACAATGAGCAGTTCTTC CSSNTGLAVNNEQFF
few TRBJ2-2 TRBV19 TRBD2 TGTGCCAGTAGGGTAGAGGGAGGGGTCAACACCGGGGAGCTGTTTTTT CASRVEGGVNTGELFF
few TRBJ2-5 TRBV13 - TGTGCCAGCAGAATAGCCGGGGAGTTGAGGACCCAGTACTTC CASRIAGELRTQYF
few TRBJ2-3 TRBV4-3 TRBD2 TGCGCCAGCAGCCAAGCCGTAGCGGGAGAGGCAGATACGCAGTATTTT CASSQAVAGEADTQYF
few TRBJ1-2 TRBV10-3 - TGTGCCATCAGAGGGGGGGTGCTTGATACCTACACCTTC CAIRGGVLDTYTF
few TRBJ1-2 TRBV20-1 - TGCAGTGCTAGAGAGGCGGTCGGCTATGGCTACACCTTC CSAREAVGYGYTF
- TRBJ2-3 TRBV11-1 TRBD1 TGTGCCAGCAGCCCATTGTGGGGAATCCAGACAGGGGCCGACACAGATACGCAGTATTTT CASSPLWGIQTGADTDTQYF
- TRBJ2-7 TRBV12-3/TRBV12-4 - TGTGCCAGCAGTTGGGGAGGGGGAAGGCGCAACGAGCAGTACTTC CASSWGGGRRNEQYF
- TRBJ2-7 TRBV3-1 TRBD2 TGTGCCAGCAGCCAAGTCGCGGGACTAGCTGTGCACGAGCAGTACTTC CASSQVAGLAVHEQYF
few TRBJ2-3 TRBV7-9 - TGTGCCAGCAGCTTAGATGGATCAGATACGCAGTATTTT CASSLDGSDTQYF
few TRBJ2-3 TRBV5-1 - TGCGCCAGCAGCTTGGCCTTCAGCAGCCCAGATACGCAGTATTTT CASSLAFSSPDTQYF
- TRBJ2-3 TRBV14 - TGTGCCAGCAGCCAAGATCTTGGAGATACGCTGTATTTT CASSQDLGDTLYF
- TRBJ2-2 TRBV27 - TGTGCCAGCAGTTTACAGGCTAGCTCCACCGGGGAGCTGTTTTTT CASSLQASSTGELFF
- TRBJ2-2 TRBV29-1 TRBD1 TGCAGCGCTGGGACAGGTGGACCCGGGGAGCTGTTTTTT CSAGTGGPGELFF
few TRBJ2-1 TRBV7-2 TRBD2 TGTGCCAGCAGCTACGGACTAGCGGGTCCCATCTACAATGAGCAGTTCTTC CASSYGLAGPIYNEQFF
- TRBJ2-1 TRBV29-1 TRBD2 TGCAGCGTTGGTAGCGGGAGGGCCAACAATGAGCAGTTCTTC CSVGSGRANNEQFF
- TRBJ2-3 TRBV4-2 - TGTGCCAGCAGCCCCAGTCATAGCACAGATACGCAGTATTTT CASSPSHSTDTQYF